The present T cell receptor (beta chain) was sequenced within a study of control samples from healthy donors and cancer patients. TCRdb's table, derived via immunoSEQ multiplex PCR, lists solely in-frame clones and lacks some. The sample has about 150,000 clones, roughly 94% seen once; the top ten hold around 1.5%. The CDR3 spans 15 residues. V shed 4 bases, J shed 2 bases, and the junction held 7 bases outside the gene matches. Germline loops: CDR1 MNHEY, CDR2 SMNVEV (reference sequence). The specimen sequenced was blood. The origin of this receptor is a woman aged 18-29 years in good health. This chain joins TRBV27 and TRBJ1-1; 7 bases are a match to TRBD1. CDR3 bases: TGTGCCAGCAGTTCCCGACAGGGAATTAACACTGAAGCTTTCTTT. This translates into CASSSRQGINTEAFF.